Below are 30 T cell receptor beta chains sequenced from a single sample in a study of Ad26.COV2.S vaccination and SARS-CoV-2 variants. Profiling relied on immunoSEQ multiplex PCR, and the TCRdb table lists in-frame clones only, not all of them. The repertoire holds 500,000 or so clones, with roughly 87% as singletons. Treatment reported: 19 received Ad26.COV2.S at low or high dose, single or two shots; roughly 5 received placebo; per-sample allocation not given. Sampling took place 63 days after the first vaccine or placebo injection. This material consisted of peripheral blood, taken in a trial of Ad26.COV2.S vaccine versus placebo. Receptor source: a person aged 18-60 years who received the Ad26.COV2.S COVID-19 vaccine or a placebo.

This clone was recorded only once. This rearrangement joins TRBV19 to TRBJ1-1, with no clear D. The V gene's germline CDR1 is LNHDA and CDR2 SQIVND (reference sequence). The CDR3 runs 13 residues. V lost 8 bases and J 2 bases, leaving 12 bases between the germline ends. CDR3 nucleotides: TGTGCCAGTTTGGGAGTTTATAACACTGAAGCTTTCTTT. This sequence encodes CASLGVYNTEAFF. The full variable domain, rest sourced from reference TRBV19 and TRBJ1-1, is DGGITQSPKYLFRKEGQNVTLSCEQNLNHDAMYWYRQDPGQGLRLIYYSQIVNDFQKGDIAEGYSVSREKKESFPLTVTSAQKNPTAFYLCASLGVYNTEAFFGQGTRLTVV.

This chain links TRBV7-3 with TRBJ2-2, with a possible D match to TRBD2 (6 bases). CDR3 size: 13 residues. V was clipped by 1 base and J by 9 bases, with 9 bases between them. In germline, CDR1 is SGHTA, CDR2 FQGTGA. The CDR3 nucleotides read TGTGCCAGCAGCTTAATAGGGAGGAGGGAGCTGTTTTTT. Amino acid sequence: CASSLIGRRELFF. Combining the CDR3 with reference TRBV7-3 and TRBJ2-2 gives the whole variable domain GAGVSQTPSNKVTEKGKYVELRCDPISGHTALYWYRQSLGQGPEFLIYFQGTGAADDSGLPNDRFFAVRPEGSVSTLKIQRTERGDSAVYLCASSLIGRRELFFGEGSRLTVL.

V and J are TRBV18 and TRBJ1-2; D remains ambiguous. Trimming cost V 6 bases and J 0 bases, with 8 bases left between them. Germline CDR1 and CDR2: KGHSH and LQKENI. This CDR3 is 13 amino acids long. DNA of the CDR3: TGTGCCAGCTCTAGGGAGTCTAACTATGGCTACACCTTC. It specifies CASSRESNYGYTF.

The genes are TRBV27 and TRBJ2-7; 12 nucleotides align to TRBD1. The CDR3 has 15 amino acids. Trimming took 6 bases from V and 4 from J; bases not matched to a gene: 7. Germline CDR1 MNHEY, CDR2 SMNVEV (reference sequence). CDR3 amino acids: CASRKGQGAQYEQYV. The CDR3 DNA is TGTGCCAGCAGGAAGGGACAGGGGGCTCAGTACGAGCAGTACGTC.

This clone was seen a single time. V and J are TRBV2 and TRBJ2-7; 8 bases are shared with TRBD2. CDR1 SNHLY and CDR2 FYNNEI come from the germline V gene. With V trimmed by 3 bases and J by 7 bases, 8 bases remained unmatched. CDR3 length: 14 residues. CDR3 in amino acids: CASSDGRAAREQYV. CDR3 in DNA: TGTGCCAGCAGTGACGGGAGGGCCGCTCGGGAGCAGTACGTC.

CDR3 residues: CASSAGARQFF. The CDR3, as DNA: TGTGCCAGCAGCGCGGGGGCGAGGCAGTTCTTC. The chain is built from TRBV9 and TRBJ2-1; either TRBD1 or TRBD2 may supply D (6 bases each). Between the trimmed V and J ends, which lost 3 bases and 12 bases, there was a span of 10 bases. The CDR3 contains 11 residues. CDR1 and CDR2 (germline): SGDLS, YYNGEE.

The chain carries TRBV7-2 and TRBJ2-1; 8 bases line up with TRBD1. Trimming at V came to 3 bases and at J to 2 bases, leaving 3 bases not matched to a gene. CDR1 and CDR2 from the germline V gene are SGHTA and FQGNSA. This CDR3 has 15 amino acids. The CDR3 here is CASSLTGDTYNEQFF. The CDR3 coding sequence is TGTGCCAGCAGCTTGACAGGGGACACCTACAATGAGCAGTTCTTC.

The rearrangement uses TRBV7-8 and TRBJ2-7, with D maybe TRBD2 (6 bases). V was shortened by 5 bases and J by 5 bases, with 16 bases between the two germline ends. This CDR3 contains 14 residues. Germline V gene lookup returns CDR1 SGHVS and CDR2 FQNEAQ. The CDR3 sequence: CASSRRLGDHEQYV. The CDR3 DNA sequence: TGTGCCAGCAGCCGCCGACTAGGGGACCACGAGCAGTACGTC.

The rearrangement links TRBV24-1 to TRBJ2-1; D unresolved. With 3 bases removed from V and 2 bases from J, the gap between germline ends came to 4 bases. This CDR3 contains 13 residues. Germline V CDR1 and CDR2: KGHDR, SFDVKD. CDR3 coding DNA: TGTGCCACCAGTGATGGGACCTACAATGAGCAGTTCTTC. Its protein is CATSDGTYNEQFF.

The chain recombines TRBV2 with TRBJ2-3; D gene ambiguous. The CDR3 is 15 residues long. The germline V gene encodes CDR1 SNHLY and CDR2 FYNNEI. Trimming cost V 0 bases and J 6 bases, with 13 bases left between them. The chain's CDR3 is CASSEAPGLGDTQYF. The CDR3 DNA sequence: TGTGCCAGCAGTGAAGCCCCCGGGCTAGGGGATACGCAGTATTTT.

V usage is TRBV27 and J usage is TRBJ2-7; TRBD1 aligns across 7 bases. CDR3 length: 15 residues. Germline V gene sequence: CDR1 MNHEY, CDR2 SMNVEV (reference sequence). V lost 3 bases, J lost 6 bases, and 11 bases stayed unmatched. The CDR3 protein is CASSFSYRGSGEQYF. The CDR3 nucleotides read TGTGCCAGCAGTTTCTCCTACAGGGGATCTGGCGAGCAGTACTTC.

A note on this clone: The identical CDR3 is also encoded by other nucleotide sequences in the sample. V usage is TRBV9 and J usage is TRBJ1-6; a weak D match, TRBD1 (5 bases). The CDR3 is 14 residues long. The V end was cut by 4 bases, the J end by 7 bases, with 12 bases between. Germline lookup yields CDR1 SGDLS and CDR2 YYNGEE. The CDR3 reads CASSPRDGNSPLHF. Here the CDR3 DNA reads TGTGCCAGCAGCCCCCGGGACGGAAATTCACCCCTCCACTTT.

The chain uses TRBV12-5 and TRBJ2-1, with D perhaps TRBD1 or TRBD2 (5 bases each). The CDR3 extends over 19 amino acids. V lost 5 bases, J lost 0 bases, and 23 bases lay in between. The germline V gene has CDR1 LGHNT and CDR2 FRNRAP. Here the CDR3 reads CASGPLRPLGTDSYNEQFF. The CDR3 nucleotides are TGTGCTAGTGGTCCCCTCCGACCCTTGGGGACGGACTCCTACAATGAGCAGTTCTTC.

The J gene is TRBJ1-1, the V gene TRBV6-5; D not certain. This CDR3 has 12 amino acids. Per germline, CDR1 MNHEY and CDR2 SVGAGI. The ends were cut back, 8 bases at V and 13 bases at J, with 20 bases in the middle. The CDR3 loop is CASGDESRGSFF. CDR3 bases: TGTGCCAGCGGGGATGAGAGTCGGGGTAGTTTCTTT.

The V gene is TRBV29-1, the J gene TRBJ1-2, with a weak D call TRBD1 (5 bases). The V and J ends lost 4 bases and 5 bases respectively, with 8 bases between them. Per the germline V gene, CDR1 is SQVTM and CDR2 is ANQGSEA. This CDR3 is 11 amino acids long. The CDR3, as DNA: TGCAGCGTTGGGTCAGGGTATGGCTACACCTTC. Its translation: CSVGSGYGYTF.

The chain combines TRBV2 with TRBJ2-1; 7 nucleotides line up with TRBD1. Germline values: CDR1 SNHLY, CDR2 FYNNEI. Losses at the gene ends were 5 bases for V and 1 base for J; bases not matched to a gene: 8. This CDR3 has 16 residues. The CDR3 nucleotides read TGTGCCAGCAGTAAAGAAGACAGGGAATCCTACAATGAGCAGTTCTTC. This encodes CASSKEDRESYNEQFF.

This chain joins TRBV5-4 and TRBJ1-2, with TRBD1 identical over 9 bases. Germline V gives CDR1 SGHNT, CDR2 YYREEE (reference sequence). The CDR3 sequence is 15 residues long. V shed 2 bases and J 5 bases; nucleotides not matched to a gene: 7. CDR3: CASSFNPGTGYGYTF. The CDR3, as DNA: TGTGCCAGCAGCTTTAACCCCGGGACAGGGTATGGCTACACCTTC.

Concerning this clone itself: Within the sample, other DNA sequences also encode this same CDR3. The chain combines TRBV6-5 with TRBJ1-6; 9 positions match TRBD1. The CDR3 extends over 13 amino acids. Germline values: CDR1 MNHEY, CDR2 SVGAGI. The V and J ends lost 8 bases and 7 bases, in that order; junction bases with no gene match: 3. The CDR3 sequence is CASDDRGNSPLHF. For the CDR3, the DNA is TGTGCCAGCGACGACAGGGGGAATTCACCCCTCCACTTT.

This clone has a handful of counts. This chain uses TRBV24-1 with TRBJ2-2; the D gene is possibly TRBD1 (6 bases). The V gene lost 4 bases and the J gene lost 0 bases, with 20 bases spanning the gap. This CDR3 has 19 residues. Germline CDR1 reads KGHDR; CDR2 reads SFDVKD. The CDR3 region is CATSDTTGARTSNTGELFF. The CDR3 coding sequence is TGTGCCACCAGTGACACGACAGGCGCCAGAACCTCGAACACCGGGGAGCTGTTTTTT.

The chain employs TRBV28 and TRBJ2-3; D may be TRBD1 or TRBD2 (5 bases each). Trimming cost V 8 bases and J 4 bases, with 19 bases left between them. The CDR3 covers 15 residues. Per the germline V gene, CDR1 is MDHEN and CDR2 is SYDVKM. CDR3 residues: CASPPQGPVADTQYF. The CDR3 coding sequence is TGTGCCAGCCCTCCCCAGGGACCCGTGGCAGATACGCAGTATTTT.

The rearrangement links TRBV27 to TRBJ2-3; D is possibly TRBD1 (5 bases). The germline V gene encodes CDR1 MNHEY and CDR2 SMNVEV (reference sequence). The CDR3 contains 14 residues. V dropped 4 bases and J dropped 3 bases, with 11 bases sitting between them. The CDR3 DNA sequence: TGTGCCAGCAGTTCGAACTACAGGACAGATACGCAGTATTTT. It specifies CASSSNYRTDTQYF.

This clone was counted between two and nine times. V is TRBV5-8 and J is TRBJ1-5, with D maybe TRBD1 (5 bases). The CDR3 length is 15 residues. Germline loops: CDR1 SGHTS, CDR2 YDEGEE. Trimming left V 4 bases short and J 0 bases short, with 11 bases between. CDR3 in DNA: TGTGCCAGCAGCGCAGGGTCATATAGCAATCAGCCCCAGCATTTT. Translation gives CASSAGSYSNQPQHF.

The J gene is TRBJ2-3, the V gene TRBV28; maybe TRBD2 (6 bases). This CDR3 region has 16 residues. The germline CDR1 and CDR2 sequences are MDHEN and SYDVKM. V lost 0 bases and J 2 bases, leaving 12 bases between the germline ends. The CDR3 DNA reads TGTGCCAGCAGTTTATGGCGGGGTCCTAACACAGATACGCAGTATTTT. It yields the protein CASSLWRGPNTDTQYF.

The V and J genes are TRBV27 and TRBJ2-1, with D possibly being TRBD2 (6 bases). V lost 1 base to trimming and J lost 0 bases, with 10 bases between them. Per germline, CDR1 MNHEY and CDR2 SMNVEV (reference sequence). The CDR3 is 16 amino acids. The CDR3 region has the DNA TGTGCCAGCAGTTTATATGCGGGAAGCTCCTACAATGAGCAGTTCTTC. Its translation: CASSLYAGSSYNEQFF.

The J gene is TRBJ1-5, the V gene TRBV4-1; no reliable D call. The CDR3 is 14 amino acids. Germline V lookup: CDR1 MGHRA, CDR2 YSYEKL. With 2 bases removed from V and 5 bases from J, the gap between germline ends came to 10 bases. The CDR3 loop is CASSQRDSYQPQHF. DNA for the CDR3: TGCGCCAGCAGCCAAAGGGATTCTTATCAGCCCCAGCATTTT.

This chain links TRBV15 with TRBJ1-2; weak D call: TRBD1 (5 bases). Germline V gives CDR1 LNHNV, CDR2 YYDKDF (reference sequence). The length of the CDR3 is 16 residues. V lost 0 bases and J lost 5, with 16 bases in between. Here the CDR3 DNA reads TGTGCCACCAGCAGAGATGTCATGACAGTTGTTTATGGCTACACCTTC. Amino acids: CATSRDVMTVVYGYTF. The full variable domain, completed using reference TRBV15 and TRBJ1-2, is DAMVIQNPRYQVTQFGKPVTLSCSQTLNHNVMYWYQQKSSQAPKLLFHYYDKDFNNEADTPDNFQSRRPNTSFCFLDIRSPGLGDTAMYLCATSRDVMTVVYGYTFGSGTRLTVV.

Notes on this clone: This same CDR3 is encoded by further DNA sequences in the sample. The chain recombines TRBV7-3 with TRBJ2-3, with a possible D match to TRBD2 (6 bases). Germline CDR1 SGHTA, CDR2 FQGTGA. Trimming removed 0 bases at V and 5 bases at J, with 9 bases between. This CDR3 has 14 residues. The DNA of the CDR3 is TGTGCCAGCAGCTTAACGGGGGGAAGAGATACGCAGTATTTT. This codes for CASSLTGGRDTQYF. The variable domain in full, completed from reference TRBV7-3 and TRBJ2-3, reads GAGVSQTPSNKVTEKGKYVELRCDPISGHTALYWYRQSLGQGPEFLIYFQGTGAADDSGLPNDRFFAVRPEGSVSTLKIQRTERGDSAVYLCASSLTGGRDTQYFGPGTRLTVL.

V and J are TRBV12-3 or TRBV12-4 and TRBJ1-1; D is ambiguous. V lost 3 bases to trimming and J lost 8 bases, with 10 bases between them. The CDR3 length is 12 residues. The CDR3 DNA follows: TGTGCCAGCAGTTTCCCGAGGACGGAAGCTTTCTTT. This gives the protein CASSFPRTEAFF.

The CDR3 region has the DNA TGTGCCAGCAGCTTTCTGGGGAGCTCCTACAATGAGCAGTTCTTC. Translated, it gives CASSFLGSSYNEQFF. This rearrangement joins TRBV7-8 to TRBJ2-1, with D maybe TRBD2 (5 bases). Germline assignment: CDR1 SGHVS and CDR2 FQNEAQ. This CDR3 has 15 amino acids. V gave up 3 bases and J gave up 0 bases, with 9 bases separating them.

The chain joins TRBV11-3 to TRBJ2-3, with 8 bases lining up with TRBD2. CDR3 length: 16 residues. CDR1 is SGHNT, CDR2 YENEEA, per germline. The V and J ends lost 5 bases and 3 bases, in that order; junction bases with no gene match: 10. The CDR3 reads CASSRVIAGSTDTQYF. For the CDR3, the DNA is TGTGCCAGCAGCCGGGTGATAGCGGGAAGTACAGATACGCAGTATTTT.